This T cell receptor beta chain was captured in a study of T cell responses to AZD1222 COVID-19 vaccine. CDR3 length equals 14 residues. V shed 3 bases, J shed 8 bases, and the junction held 5 bases outside the gene matches. The germline V gene encodes CDR1 SGHRS and CDR2 YFSETQ. TCRdb's copy holds only in-frame clones and misses some; the assay was immunoSEQ multiplex PCR. The sample has 35,000 to 55,000 clones, more than 80% seen once; the top ten hold 45% to 60%. The rearrangement links TRBV5-1 to TRBJ1-2, with TRBD1 matching 12 bases. The TCR comes from an adult in good health. The sequencing here drew on peripheral blood, taken on day 0 of AZD1222 vaccination. CDR3 protein: CASSWGQGARGYTF. In DNA, the CDR3 is TGCGCCAGCAGCTGGGGACAGGGGGCGAGAGGCTACACCTTC.